These 17 T cell receptor beta chains were all obtained from the same sample, sequenced in a study of cytomegalovirus exposure and HLA in healthy donors. PCR employed 60 Vbeta and 13 Jbeta primers. The repertoire was sequenced with immunoSEQ multiplex PCR; TCRdb's copy has only in-frame clones and lacks some. The sample gives 75,000 to 90,000 clones, around 79% of which show up once; around 15% is in the top ten. Material for sequencing was PBMCs. The receptor set was obtained from a human donor in good health.

CDR3 bases: TGTGCCAGCAGTTCATCGGGTGAGCAGTTCTTC. Amino acids: CASSSSGEQFF. The chain is built from TRBV25-1 and TRBJ2-1; unclear D gene. Trimming shortened V by 5 bases and J by 9 bases, and 8 bases separated the two germline ends. The CDR3 extends over 11 amino acids. The germline gives CDR1 MGHDK, CDR2 SYGVNS.

The genes are TRBV7-6 and TRBJ2-3; D gene unclear. The CDR3 runs to 15 residues. V was trimmed by 5 bases and J by 0 bases, leaving 12 bases between them. CDR1 is SGHVS and CDR2 is FNYEAQ in the germline V gene. The CDR3 region is CASSPTVDSTDTQYF. DNA of the CDR3: TGTGCCAGCAGCCCCACAGTGGATAGCACAGATACGCAGTATTTT.

CDR3 sequence: CASSRQGSNQPQHF. CDR3 in DNA: TGTGCCAGCAGTCGACAGGGGAGCAATCAGCCCCAGCATTTT. The chain is built from TRBV6-5 and TRBJ1-5; 8 positions match TRBD1. The junction had 1 base not matched to a gene; V was cut back by 5 bases and J by 1 base. Germline CDR1 MNHEY, CDR2 SVGAGI. The CDR3 consists of 14 residues.

This sequence joins TRBV6-5 and TRBJ2-5, with TRBD2 identical over 12 bases. J lost 1 base, V lost 6 bases, and 3 bases had no gene match. The CDR3 contains 15 residues. Germline CDR1 MNHEY, CDR2 SVGAGI. DNA for the CDR3: TGTGCCAGCAGACCTAGCGGGGGGGCCCAAGAGACCCAGTACTTC. This translates into CASRPSGGAQETQYF.

The chain has TRBV4-2 and TRBJ2-5; 15 nucleotides match TRBD2. Germline CDR1 and CDR2: LGHNA and YNFKEQ. This CDR3 contains 19 residues. With V trimmed by 4 bases and J by 3 bases, 12 bases remained unmatched. CDR3 protein: CASSLRTSGGAFREETQYF. The CDR3 coding sequence is TGTGCCAGCAGCCTCAGGACTAGCGGGGGGGCTTTTCGTGAAGAGACCCAGTACTTC.

The chain links TRBV2 to TRBJ1-4, with TRBD1 as a possible D gene (5 bases). The CDR3 has 16 amino acids. The V and J ends lost 5 bases and 6 bases respectively, with 19 bases between them. The germline V gene encodes CDR1 SNHLY and CDR2 FYNNEI. The CDR3 DNA reads as TGTGCCAGCAGTATCACCCTGGACATGTATGATGAAAAACTGTTTTTT. Encoded protein: CASSITLDMYDEKLFF.

This chain connects TRBV6-6 to TRBJ2-2, with 10 bases fitting TRBD1. Germline CDR1 is MNHNY and CDR2 is SVGAGI (reference sequence). The CDR3 length is 16 residues. Trimming cost V 5 bases and J 5 bases; bases outside gene matches: 8. DNA of the CDR3: TGTGCCAGCAGTCCCCGGGACAGGGGTGGGACCGGGGAGCTGTTTTTT. It codes for CASSPRDRGGTGELFF.

The chain combines TRBV6-5 with TRBJ1-5; tentatively, D is TRBD1 (6 bases). Per germline, CDR1 MNHEY and CDR2 SVGAGI. The V and J ends lost 2 bases and 1 base respectively, with 6 bases between them. The CDR3 spans 14 residues. CDR3 amino acids: CASSYTGSNQPQHF. CDR3 sequence (DNA): TGTGCCAGCAGTTACACAGGGAGCAATCAGCCCCAGCATTTT.

V and J are TRBV19 and TRBJ1-1; D possibly corresponds to TRBD1 (5 bases). The CDR3 length is 15 residues. The germline V gene encodes CDR1 LNHDA and CDR2 SQIVND (reference sequence). The V and J ends lost 3 bases and 3 bases respectively, with 14 bases between them. CDR3 sequence: CASSMGGGSHTEAFF. CDR3 bases: TGTGCCAGTAGTATGGGGGGGGGATCCCACACTGAAGCTTTCTTT.

V is TRBV14 and J is TRBJ2-5, with a tentative D call TRBD1 (5 bases). CDR1 and CDR2 from the germline V gene are SGHDN and FVKESK. V was cut by 4 bases and J by 5 bases, with 14 bases left in between. CDR3 size: 14 residues. The CDR3 DNA reads TGTGCCAGCAGCCCCTGCCCAGGGCGCGAGACCCAGTACTTC. Protein sequence: CASSPCPGRETQYF. The variable domain in full, completed from reference TRBV14 and TRBJ2-5, reads EAGVTQFPSHSVIEKGQTVTLRCDPISGHDNLYWYRRVMGKEIKFLLHFVKESKQDESGMPNNRFLAERTGGTYSTLKVQPAELEDSGVYFCASSPCPGRETQYFGPGTRLLVL.

This clone came up once. The V call is TRBV11-2, the J call TRBJ1-2; D possibly corresponds to TRBD1 (6 bases). The CDR3 consists of 16 residues. Germline loops: CDR1 SGHAT, CDR2 FQNNGV. V lost 5 bases and J lost 3, with 19 bases in between. The CDR3 loop reads CASSLLQGSVDYGYTF. The CDR3 bases are TGTGCCAGCAGCCTCCTACAGGGATCAGTCGACTATGGCTACACCTTC.

This clone has just one count. The chain links TRBV27 to TRBJ2-1; possible D gene TRBD2, 6 bases. This CDR3 has 15 amino acids. The V end was cut by 5 bases, the J end by 0 bases, with 11 bases between. The germline V gene encodes CDR1 MNHEY and CDR2 SMNVEV (reference sequence). The CDR3 bases are TGTGCCAGCAGTAGGGACGGGAGCTCCTACAATGAGCAGTTCTTC. Translating gives CASSRDGSSYNEQFF.

About this clone: The junction shows a germline mismatch at one end, possibly a read error. The rearrangement links TRBV7-9 to TRBJ1-1; the D is unclear. The CDR3 loop spans 12 amino acids. Per the germline V gene, CDR1 is SEHNR and CDR2 is FQNEAQ (reference sequence). The CDR3 loop reads CSSSSRGTEAFF. Here the CDR3 DNA reads TGTTCCAGCAGCTCACGGGGCACTGAAGCTTTCTTT.

The chain recombines TRBV5-5 with TRBJ1-3; weak D call: TRBD1 (5 bases). Germline CDR1 is SGHKS and CDR2 is YYEKEE (reference sequence). V lost 4 bases, J lost 0 bases, and 11 bases lay in between. The CDR3 is 15 amino acids. The CDR3 spells CASSPDISSGNTIYF. The CDR3 DNA reads TGTGCCAGCAGCCCGGACATTAGCTCTGGAAACACCATATATTTT. The full variable domain, rest sourced from reference TRBV5-5 and TRBJ1-3, is DAGVTQSPTHLIKTRGQQVTLRCSPISGHKSVSWYQQVLGQGPQFIFQYYEKEERGRGNFPDRFSARQFPNYSSELNVNALLLGDSALYLCASSPDISSGNTIYFGEGSWLTVV.

This rearrangement joins TRBV9 to TRBJ2-1; maybe TRBD1 (5 bases). Trimming stripped 0 bases from V and 6 bases from J, with 10 bases between. Germline CDR1 reads SGDLS; CDR2 reads YYNGEE. The CDR3 is made up of 14 amino acids. CDR3 DNA: TGTGCCAGCAGCGTAGCGGCCAGGGCCAATGAGCAGTTCTTC. It translates to CASSVAARANEQFF.

The chain recombines TRBV29-1 with TRBJ1-3, with TRBD1 identical over 7 bases. The V segment lost 0 bases and the J segment 0 bases; nucleotides outside the gene matches: 5. Looked up from germline, CDR1 is SQVTM and CDR2 is ANQGSEA. The CDR3 covers 16 residues. In DNA, the CDR3 is TGCAGCGTTGAAGAGATGGGACAGAGCTCTGGAAACACCATATATTTT. It encodes CSVEEMGQSSGNTIYF.

This rearrangement joins TRBV6-5 to TRBJ1-2; possibly TRBD1 for D (5 bases). With 8 bases removed from V and 4 bases from J, the gap between germline ends came to 20 bases. Germline loops: CDR1 MNHEY, CDR2 SVGAGI. CDR3 length: 15 amino acids. CDR3 sequence: CASRPSAAGGYGYTF. In nucleotides, the CDR3 is TGTGCCAGCCGCCCATCGGCCGCGGGGGGCTATGGCTACACCTTC.